This T cell receptor (beta chain) was documented in a study of T cell responses to AZD1222 COVID-19 vaccine. Study-level information: Analyses pooled second doses at about 4 or about 12 weeks. Notes on the study in general: Donors in the cohort were predominantly white British and more often female, and clonal diversity was possibly underestimated. Close to half of all spike-specific TCRs reportedly target regions of the variants that are unmutated. Seropositive status at baseline applied to only 5 to 7 AZD1222 recipients.

Produced via immunoSEQ multiplex PCR; TCRdb's table is partial and in-frame only. The sample consists of about 110,000 clones, 70% to 90% of them appearing once. The CDR3 totals 12 residues. Germline CDR1 is KGHDR and CDR2 is SFDVKD. V gave up 9 bases and J gave up 4 bases, with 11 bases separating them. Concerning this clone itself: As yet, its antigen is unknown.

The J gene is TRBJ1-2, the V gene TRBV24-1; D remains unclear. The TCR comes from an adult in good health. Here the sequenced sample was peripheral blood, taken on day 0 of AZD1222 vaccination. The CDR3 loop reads CATSSGLYGYTF. As DNA, the CDR3 is TGTGCCACCTCATCCGGACTCTATGGCTACACCTTC.